A selection of T cell receptor beta chains follows, all from one sample in a study of blood T cell repertoires in COVID-19. The table came from immunoSEQ multiplex PCR; TCRdb's copy has only in-frame clones and leaves some out. The table has about 31,000 clones, more than 80% seen once. What was sequenced was peripheral blood. These receptors came from a woman in her thirties or forties with active or convalescent COVID-19. The CDR3 runs from the conserved cysteine through the conserved F or W. A D gene is named only where the DNA matches it firmly. A row's size may be missing; if present it is once, few, many or a size class.

TRBJ2-3	TRBD2	.	TRBV10-1	CASRPGVAGFTDTQYF	TGCGCCAGCAGACCCGGGGTAGCGGGCTTCACAGATACGCAGTATTTT
TRBJ1-1	.	.	TRBV6-6	CASEHRDTEAFF	TGTGCCAGTGAACACAGGGACACTGAAGCTTTCTTT
TRBJ1-1	.	.	TRBV4-1	CASSQAQGMNTEAFF	TGCGCCAGCAGCCAAGCCCAGGGGATGAACACTGAAGCTTTCTTT
TRBJ2-7	.	.	TRBV14	CASSQGSRDGTYEQYF	TGTGCCAGCAGCCAAGGATCGCGGGACGGGACCTACGAGCAGTACTTC
TRBJ1-5	TRBD1	once	TRBV5-5	CASSLSPGGAPNQPQHF	TGTGCCAGCAGCTTGTCTCCAGGGGGCGCTCCGAATCAGCCCCAGCATTTT
TRBJ2-1	.	.	TRBV7-2	CASSRRAINPLNSYNEQFF	TGTGCCAGCAGCCGGAGGGCGATCAACCCCTTGAACTCCTACAATGAGCAGTTCTTC
TRBJ2-1	.	.	TRBV11-2	CASSLGSSYNEQFF	TGTGCCAGCAGCTTAGGGAGCTCCTACAATGAGCAGTTCTTC
TRBJ1-2	.	few	TRBV19	CASSIGRNNYGYTF	TGTGCCAGTAGTATCGGTAGAAATAACTATGGCTACACCTTC
TRBJ1-4	.	.	TRBV7-2	CASSVMAGTNEKLFF	TGTGCCAGCAGCGTGATGGCGGGGACTAATGAAAAACTGTTTTTT
TRBJ2-7	TRBD1	.	TRBV5-1	CASRGQGAYEQYF	TGCGCCAGCAGAGGACAGGGGGCCTACGAGCAGTACTTC
TRBJ1-4	.	.	TRBV29-1	CSVVVPGTNEKLFF	TGCAGCGTTGTTGTTCCAGGGACTAATGAAAAACTGTTTTTT
TRBJ2-1	TRBD2	.	TRBV20-1	CSASAAGGSNEQFF	TGCAGTGCTAGTGCAGCGGGAGGGAGCAATGAGCAGTTCTTC
TRBJ2-5	TRBD1	.	TRBV18	CASSAAGTARETQYF	TGTGCCAGCTCAGCAGCCGGGACAGCCCGAGAGACCCAGTACTTC
TRBJ2-5	.	.	TRBV30	CAWRAGVKETQYF	TGTGCCTGGAGGGCAGGGGTAAAAGAGACCCAGTACTTC